The 14 T cell receptor beta chains given below trace back to one sample, sequenced in a study of PD-1 blockade in mismatch repair-deficient tumors. Profiled with immunoSEQ multiplex PCR; TCRdb holds only in-frame clones, not every one. Of approximately 130,000 clones in the sample, approximately 90% were seen once. The sample was peripheral blood, taken 44 weeks after starting pembrolizumab. Source of these receptors: an adult with mismatch repair-deficient cancer.

The chain joins TRBV11-3 to TRBJ2-5; 7 bases fit TRBD2. The CDR3 consists of 17 residues. Germline CDR1 reads SGHNT; CDR2 reads YENEEA. Trimming cost V 4 bases and J 5 bases; bases outside gene matches: 16. CDR3 sequence reads: CASSSRGLFSRGETQYF. The CDR3 nucleotides are TGTGCCAGCAGCTCCCGGGGACTATTCTCGCGTGGGGAGACCCAGTACTTC.

The chain combines TRBV5-4 with TRBJ2-3, with D hard to call. V lost 5 bases to trimming and J lost 3 bases, with 10 bases between them. The length of the CDR3 is 13 residues. Per germline, CDR1 SGHNT and CDR2 YYREEE (reference sequence). CDR3 bases: TGTGCCAGCAGGTTGTACGGAACAGATACGCAGTATTTT. This translates into CASRLYGTDTQYF.

V gene TRBV9 combines with J gene TRBJ2-1, with TRBD1 matching over 7 bases. Germline CDR1 reads SGDLS; CDR2 reads YYNGEE. The junction had 4 bases not matched to a gene; V was cut back by 3 bases and J by 1 base. The CDR3 extends over 15 amino acids. In nucleotides, the CDR3 is TGTGCCAGCAGCGCACGGGACAGTTCCTACAATGAGCAGTTCTTC. Translating it yields CASSARDSSYNEQFF.

A remark on this clone: Other DNA sequences in this specimen translate into the identical CDR3. J is TRBJ2-3 and V is TRBV29-1; no clear D. Trimming removed 0 bases at V and 1 base at J, with 5 bases between. CDR1 and CDR2 from the germline V gene are SQVTM and ANQGSEA. This CDR3 comprises 13 residues. DNA for the CDR3: TGCAGCGTTGAAGAGACGGGCACAGATACGCAGTATTTT. This encodes CSVEETGTDTQYF.

The chain has TRBV6-1 and TRBJ2-5, with D possibly called TRBD1 or TRBD2 (5 bases each). Trimming removed 6 bases at V and 2 bases at J, with 16 bases between. From germline, CDR1 is MNHNS and CDR2 SASEGT. This CDR3 has 15 residues. Here the CDR3 reads CASRAPGRIQETQYF. The CDR3 bases are TGTGCCAGCAGGGCACCGGGACGGATACAAGAGACCCAGTACTTC.

The chain combines TRBV27 with TRBJ2-7; 7 positions match TRBD1. CDR3 length: 15 residues. Trimming cost V 5 bases and J 4 bases; bases outside gene matches: 11. The V gene's germline CDR1 is MNHEY and CDR2 SMNVEV (reference sequence). DNA for the CDR3: TGTGCCAGCAGTCACCCTCGGACAGGCTCATACGAGCAGTACTTC. Its protein product is CASSHPRTGSYEQYF.

The J gene is TRBJ2-3, the V gene TRBV6-5; D not resolved. Trimming shortened V by 0 bases and J by 7 bases, and 8 bases separated the two germline ends. This CDR3 contains 13 residues. From germline, CDR1 is MNHEY and CDR2 SVGAGI. CDR3 bases: TGTGCCAGCAGTTACTCCCCTTTCAATACGCAGTATTTT. It encodes CASSYSPFNTQYF.

Concerning this clone: One end of the junction is discordant with germline, which a read error may explain. V is TRBV10-2 and J is TRBJ1-1; D uncertain. Germline assignment: CDR1 WSHSY and CDR2 SAAADI. The CDR3 sequence is 11 residues long. The chain's CDR3 is CATSMNTEAFF. The CDR3 nucleotides read TGCGCCACCAGTATGAACACTGAAGCTTTCTTT.

This clone was observed a handful of times. V and J are TRBV7-2 and TRBJ1-4; 10 bases align to TRBD1. CDR1 and CDR2 from the germline V gene are SGHTA and FQGNSA. With 5 bases clipped from V and 7 bases from J, the junction kept 13 bases outside the gene matches. The CDR3 length is 17 residues. CDR3 protein: CASSPRGSGQGTEKLFF. The CDR3 nucleotides are TGTGCCAGCAGCCCACGGGGGTCGGGACAGGGGACTGAAAAACTGTTTTTT. Using reference TRBV7-2 and TRBJ1-4 for the parts outside the CDR3, the full variable domain is GAGVSQSPSNKVTEKGKDVELRCDPISGHTALYWYRQSLGQGLEFLIYFQGNSAPDKSGLPSDRFSAERTGGSVSTLTIQRTQQEDSAVYLCASSPRGSGQGTEKLFFGSGTQLSVL.

V gene TRBV29-1 combines with J gene TRBJ2-7, with D perhaps matching TRBD1 (6 bases). The CDR3 length is 12 residues. V lost 7 bases and J 4 bases, leaving 14 bases between the germline ends. Per germline, CDR1 SQVTM and CDR2 ANQGSEA. The CDR3 here is CSAGGQRYEQYF. Written as DNA, the CDR3 is TGCAGCGCTGGGGGACAAAGGTACGAGCAGTACTTC.

The chain uses TRBV20-1 and TRBJ2-7; no definite D call. The V gene lost 2 bases and the J gene lost 5 bases, with 7 bases spanning the gap. CDR1 and CDR2 (germline): DFQATT, SNEGSKA (reference sequence). The CDR3 is 11 amino acids. CDR3 nucleotides: TGCAGTGCTAGATTCAGGAACGAGCAGTACTTC. Residues: CSARFRNEQYF.

V gene TRBV6-5 combines with J gene TRBJ2-1, with D unclear. This CDR3 has 12 amino acids. V lost 6 bases to trimming and J lost 7 bases, with 10 bases between them. Germline assignment: CDR1 MNHEY and CDR2 SVGAGI. The CDR3 DNA reads TGTGCCAGCAGCACTTTAGCAAATGAGCAGTTCTTC. It encodes CASSTLANEQFF.

V usage is TRBV29-1 and J usage is TRBJ1-1; D uncertain. The germline V gene encodes CDR1 SQVTM and CDR2 ANQGSEA. The V end lost 4 bases, the J end lost 1 base, and 13 bases lay between the germline ends. CDR3 size: 14 residues. The CDR3 here is CSVARQLGNTEAFF. DNA of the CDR3: TGCAGCGTTGCGCGCCAGTTGGGGAACACTGAAGCTTTCTTT.

The genes are TRBV1 and TRBJ2-6; whether TRBD2, the table's D call, matches the DNA was not checked. TRBV1 corresponds to a pseudogene. The CDR3 extends over 16 amino acids. CDR3 nucleotide sequence: TGCACCAGCAGCCAGTGCGGGCACTCTGGGGCCAACGTCCTGACTTTC. Its protein is CTSSQCGHSGANVLTF.